The 16 T cell receptor beta chains reported below all come from one sample, sequenced in a study of T cell responses to AZD1222 COVID-19 vaccine (dated by TCRdb to the early 2020s). Library preparation was by the immunoSEQ multiplex PCR assay. This is the immuneACCESS table as TCRdb keeps it, with only in-frame sequences that have V and J called. A part of the clones is gone; compared with another copy, unresolved V genes explain less than half, and the rest is unexplained. This sample holds tens of thousands of clones; around 88% were observed only once. About 7% of the sample is taken by the ten largest. Sample time point, as interpreted from the label and publication: about 28 days (+/-7) after the second vaccine dose. This specimen was peripheral blood, taken 28 days after the second AZD1222 dose. The receptors were gathered from an adult who received the AZD1222 COVID-19 vaccine.

This sequence joins TRBV28 and TRBJ1-2; D not certain. V shed 3 bases and J shed 6 bases, with 5 bases lying between them. Germline V CDR1 and CDR2: MDHEN, SYDVKM. This CDR3 spans 11 amino acids. The CDR3 bases are TGTGCCAGCAGTTTTGATCATGGCTACACCTTC. It encodes CASSFDHGYTF.

The rearrangement uses TRBV5-4 and TRBJ1-5, with D perhaps TRBD1 (6 bases). Germline-derived CDR1 and CDR2 are SGHNT and YYREEE (reference sequence). V dropped 3 bases and J dropped 6 bases, with 13 bases sitting between them. The CDR3 totals 14 residues. The CDR3 nucleotides read TGTGCCAGCAGCTCGGACGGGGGGCCTCAGCCCCAGCATTTT. It is translated as CASSSDGGPQPQHF.

This chain uses TRBV7-9 with TRBJ1-1; the D is unclear. The CDR3 spans 14 residues. CDR1 is SEHNR and CDR2 is FQNEAQ in the germline V gene (reference sequence). Trimming stripped 6 bases from V and 1 base from J, with 12 bases between. As DNA, the CDR3 is TGTGCCAGCAGTCTTAGACGGGAGAACACTGAAGCTTTCTTT. It specifies CASSLRRENTEAFF. Full variable domain (remainder filled in from reference TRBV7-9 and TRBJ1-1): DTGVSQNPRHKITKRGQNVTFRCDPISEHNRLYWYRQTLGQGPEFLTYFQNEAQLEKSRLLSDRFSAERPKGSFSTLEIQRTEQGDSAMYLCASSLRRENTEAFFGQGTRLTVV.

V gene TRBV21-1 combines with J gene TRBJ1-1. TRBV21-1 is deemed a pseudogene. The CDR3 is 16 amino acids. DNA of the CDR3: TGTGCCAGCAGCAATATTGATAGGGGGAGGTACACTGAAGCTTTCTTT. Its translation: CASSNIDRGRYTEAFF.

The genes are TRBV7-2 and TRBJ1-2; D might be TRBD1 (5 bases). With 1 base removed from V and 4 bases from J, the gap between germline ends came to 10 bases. Germline V lookup: CDR1 SGHTA, CDR2 FQGNSA. This CDR3 contains 14 residues. In DNA, the CDR3 is TGTGCCAGCAGCTTAGTGCGGGGACCCTATGGCTACACCTTC. Translated, it gives CASSLVRGPYGYTF.

The genes are TRBV6-1 and TRBJ1-1, with a tentative D call TRBD1 (6 bases). CDR1 is MNHNS, CDR2 SASEGT, per germline. The CDR3 is made up of 13 amino acids. Trimming stripped 3 bases from V and 4 bases from J, with 9 bases between. The CDR3 region is CASSDQGSTEAFF. The CDR3 nucleotides are TGTGCCAGCAGTGACCAGGGGAGCACTGAAGCTTTCTTT.

The chain links TRBV5-1 to TRBJ1-6; TRBD1 matches 9 bases. Germline V gene data show CDR1 as SGHRS and CDR2 as YFSETQ. V dropped 4 bases and J dropped 0; count of bases not matched to a gene: 2. The length of the CDR3 is 16 residues. The CDR3 bases are TGCGCCAGCAGCGTACAGGGGGCCTCCTATAATTCACCCCTCCACTTT. Translating gives CASSVQGASYNSPLHF.

This clone was observed a few times. One junction end does not reproduce the germline sequence, and a read error may be involved. This rearrangement joins TRBV7-9 to TRBJ1-2, with TRBD1 matching over 8 bases. Germline V lookup: CDR1 SEHNR, CDR2 FQNEAQ (reference sequence). The CDR3 extends over 16 amino acids. CDR3 in amino acids: CASSLGGQGGLYGYTF. The CDR3 DNA reads as TGTGCCAGCAGTTTAGGAGGACAGGGAGGGTTATATGGCTACACCTTC.

V gene TRBV5-5 combines with J gene TRBJ1-1, with a weak D call TRBD1 (6 bases). This CDR3 has 15 residues. Per the germline V gene, CDR1 is SGHKS and CDR2 is YYEKEE (reference sequence). V was pared by 0 bases and J by 6 bases, with 15 bases between. The CDR3 loop reads CASSLELQGLAEAFF. The CDR3 DNA is TGTGCCAGCAGCTTGGAGTTACAGGGTCTGGCTGAAGCTTTCTTT.

The rearrangement links TRBV7-8 to TRBJ2-7; TRBD2 is a possible D gene (6 bases). The V and J ends lost 5 bases and 0 bases respectively, with 8 bases between them. Germline V lookup: CDR1 SGHVS, CDR2 FQNEAQ. This CDR3 comprises 13 residues. CDR3 amino acids: CASSRDFSYEQYF. The CDR3 DNA sequence: TGTGCCAGCAGCCGGGACTTCTCCTACGAGCAGTACTTC.

V gene TRBV5-5 combines with J gene TRBJ1-5; TRBD1 matches at 7 bases. The CDR3 is 16 amino acids. The trim removed 4 bases at V and 1 base at J, leaving 8 bases unmatched. Germline CDR1 reads SGHKS; CDR2 reads YYEKEE (reference sequence). The CDR3: CASSPLTGKSNQPQHF. The CDR3 nucleotides read TGTGCCAGCAGCCCTTTGACAGGGAAGAGCAATCAGCCCCAGCATTTT.

The CDR3 loop is CASSLQTGYEQYF. The CDR3 coding sequence is TGTGCCAGCTCACTCCAGACAGGATACGAGCAGTACTTC. This sequence joins TRBV18 and TRBJ2-7; a possible D gene is TRBD1 (6 bases). In germline, CDR1 is KGHSH, CDR2 LQKENI. This CDR3 has 13 amino acids. The V gene lost 4 bases and the J gene lost 4 bases, with 11 bases spanning the gap.

V usage is TRBV11-2 and J usage is TRBJ1-2, with D possibly matching TRBD1 (6 bases). The length of the CDR3 is 16 residues. V was pared by 1 base and J by 5 bases, with 17 bases between. In germline, CDR1 is SGHAT, CDR2 FQNNGV. CDR3 in amino acids: CASSLVAGALGYGYTF. The CDR3 DNA is TGTGCCAGCAGCTTAGTAGCAGGGGCGCTTGGGTATGGCTACACCTTC.

By share, this clone counts as medium-sized. The V call is TRBV27, the J call TRBJ2-2; a weak D match, TRBD2 (6 bases). The CDR3 is 16 residues long. CDR1 MNHEY and CDR2 SMNVEV come from the germline V gene (reference sequence). The V end lost 5 bases, the J end lost 10 bases, and 23 bases lay between the germline ends. The CDR3 nucleotides read TGTGCCAGCAGTAAGACTAGTTTTTTGGGCCCCGAGGAGCTGTTTTTT. This encodes CASSKTSFLGPEELFF.

This clone has a handful of counts. This chain links TRBV7-3 with TRBJ2-3, with TRBD2 identical over 8 bases. V was pared by 0 bases and J by 2 bases, with 4 bases of the junction left unmatched. The length of the CDR3 is 16 residues. Germline V lookup: CDR1 SGHTA, CDR2 FQGTGA. The CDR3 loop is CASSLTQAGVTDTQYF. Written as DNA, the CDR3 is TGTGCCAGCAGCTTAACCCAAGCGGGGGTCACAGATACGCAGTATTTT.

The V and J genes are TRBV19 and TRBJ1-2; D gene uncertain. V lost 0 bases, J lost 5 bases, and 16 bases lay in between. In germline, CDR1 is LNHDA, CDR2 SQIVND (reference sequence). The length of the CDR3 is 16 residues. The CDR3 DNA follows: TGTGCCAGTAGTATAGATTCCAAGGAACCCACATATGGCTACACCTTC. Amino acids: CASSIDSKEPTYGYTF.